This T cell receptor beta chain was recovered during a study of breast tumors, draining lymph nodes, adjacent tissues. Findings of the study overall: The data were judged consistent with most tumor T cells coming from lymph node and expanding in tumor. Tumor TCR diversity was below lymph nodes but above nontumor tissue.

From germline, CDR1 is SQVTM and CDR2 ANQGSEA. V lost 3 bases and J 2 bases, leaving 7 bases between the germline ends. The CDR3 is 12 residues long. Note on this clonotype: Antigen unknown.

Each CDR3 protein gets one entry after TCRdb re-called the multiplex PCR reads with MiXCR. The profile shows approximately 52,000 distinct CDR3 sequences, over 40% of them singletons. This chain links TRBV29-1 with TRBJ2-5; D unresolved. Material: breast tumor tissue. The TCR was taken from a female donor with breast cancer. Some clones in this sample may be carry-over from other donors' samples. The CDR3 reads CSVDLRQETQYF. The CDR3 coding sequence is TGCAGCGTTGATTTAAGGCAAGAGACCCAGTACTTC.